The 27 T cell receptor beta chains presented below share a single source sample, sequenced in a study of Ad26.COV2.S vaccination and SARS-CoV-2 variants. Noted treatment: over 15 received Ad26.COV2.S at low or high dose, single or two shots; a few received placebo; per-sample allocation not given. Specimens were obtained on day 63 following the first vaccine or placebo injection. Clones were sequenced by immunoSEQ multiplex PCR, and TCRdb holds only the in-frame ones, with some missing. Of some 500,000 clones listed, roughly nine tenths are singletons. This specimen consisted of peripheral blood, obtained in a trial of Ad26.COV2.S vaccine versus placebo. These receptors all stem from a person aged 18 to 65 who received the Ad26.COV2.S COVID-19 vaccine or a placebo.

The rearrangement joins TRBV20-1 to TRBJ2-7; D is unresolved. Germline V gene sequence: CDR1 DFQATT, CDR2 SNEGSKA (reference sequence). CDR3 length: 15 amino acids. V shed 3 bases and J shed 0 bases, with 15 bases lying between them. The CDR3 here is CSASSAESSSYEQYF. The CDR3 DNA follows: TGCAGTGCTAGTTCGGCCGAATCGAGCTCCTACGAGCAGTACTTC.

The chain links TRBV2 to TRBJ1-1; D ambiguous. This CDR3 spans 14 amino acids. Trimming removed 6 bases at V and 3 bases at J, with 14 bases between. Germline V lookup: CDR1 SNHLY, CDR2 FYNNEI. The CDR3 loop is CASRRTSSDTEAFF. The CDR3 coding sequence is TGTGCCAGCAGACGGACGAGCTCCGACACTGAAGCTTTCTTT.

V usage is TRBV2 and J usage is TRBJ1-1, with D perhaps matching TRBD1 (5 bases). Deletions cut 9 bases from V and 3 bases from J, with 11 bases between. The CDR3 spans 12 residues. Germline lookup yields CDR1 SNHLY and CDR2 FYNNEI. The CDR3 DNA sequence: TGTGCCAGTCACAGGTTGTACACTGAAGCTTTCTTT. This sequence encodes CASHRLYTEAFF.

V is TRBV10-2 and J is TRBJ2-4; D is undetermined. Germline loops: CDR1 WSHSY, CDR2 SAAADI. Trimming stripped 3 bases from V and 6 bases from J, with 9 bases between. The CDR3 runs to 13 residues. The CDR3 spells CASSDPGRNIQYF. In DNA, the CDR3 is TGCGCCAGCAGTGACCCGGGCAGAAACATTCAGTACTTC.

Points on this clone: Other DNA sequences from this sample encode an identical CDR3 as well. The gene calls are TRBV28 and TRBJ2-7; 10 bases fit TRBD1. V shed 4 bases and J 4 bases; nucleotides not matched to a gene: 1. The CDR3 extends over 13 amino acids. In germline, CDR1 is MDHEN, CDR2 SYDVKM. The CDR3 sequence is CASSSGQGYEQYF. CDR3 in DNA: TGTGCCAGCAGTTCGGGACAGGGGTACGAGCAGTACTTC.

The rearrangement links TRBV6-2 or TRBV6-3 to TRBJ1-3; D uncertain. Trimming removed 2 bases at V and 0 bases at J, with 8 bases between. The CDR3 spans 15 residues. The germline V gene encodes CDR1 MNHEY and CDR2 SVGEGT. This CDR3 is CASSYRPNSGNTIYF. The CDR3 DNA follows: TGTGCCAGCAGTTACAGGCCCAACTCTGGAAACACCATATATTTT.

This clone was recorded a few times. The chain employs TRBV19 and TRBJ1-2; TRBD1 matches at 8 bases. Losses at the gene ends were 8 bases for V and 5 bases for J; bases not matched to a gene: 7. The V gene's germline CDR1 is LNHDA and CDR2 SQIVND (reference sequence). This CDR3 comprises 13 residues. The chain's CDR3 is CASLDDRGYGYTF. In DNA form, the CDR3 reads TGTGCCAGTTTGGACGACAGGGGATATGGCTACACCTTC.

The DNA for the CDR3 is TGTGCCAGCGGGCCGGGCGGGTGGTATTCAGAGACCCAGTACTTC. Translating it yields CASGPGGWYSETQYF. The chain links TRBV7-2 to TRBJ2-5, with TRBD2 as a possible D gene (5 bases). The CDR3 totals 15 residues. Germline V gene data show CDR1 as SGHTA and CDR2 as FQGNSA. V dropped 8 bases and J dropped 4 bases, with 20 bases sitting between them.

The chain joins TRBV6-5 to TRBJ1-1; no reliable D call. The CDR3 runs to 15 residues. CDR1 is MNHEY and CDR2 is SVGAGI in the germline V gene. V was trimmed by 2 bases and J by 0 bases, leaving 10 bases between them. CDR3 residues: CASSYDGRVNTEAFF. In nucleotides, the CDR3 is TGTGCCAGCAGTTACGATGGCAGAGTGAACACTGAAGCTTTCTTT.

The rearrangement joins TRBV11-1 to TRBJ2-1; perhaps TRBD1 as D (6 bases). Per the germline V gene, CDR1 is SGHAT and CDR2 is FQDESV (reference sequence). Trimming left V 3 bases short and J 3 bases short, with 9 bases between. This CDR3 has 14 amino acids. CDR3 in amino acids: CASSLRGNYNEQFF. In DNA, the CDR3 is TGTGCCAGCAGCTTGAGGGGGAACTACAATGAGCAGTTCTTC.

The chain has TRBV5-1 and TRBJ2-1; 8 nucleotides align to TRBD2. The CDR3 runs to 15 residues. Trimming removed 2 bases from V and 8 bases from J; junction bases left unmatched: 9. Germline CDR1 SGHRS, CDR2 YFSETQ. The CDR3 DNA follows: TGCGCCAGCAGCTTTAGCGGGAACTATGTGGATGAGCAGTTCTTC. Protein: CASSFSGNYVDEQFF.

CDR3 in amino acids: CASSVDGTSGGVGDTQYF. The DNA of the CDR3 is TGTGCCAGCAGCGTAGATGGGACTAGCGGGGGGGTCGGAGATACGCAGTATTTT. This rearrangement joins TRBV9 to TRBJ2-3; 16 positions agree with TRBD2. Germline lookup yields CDR1 SGDLS and CDR2 YYNGEE. V was clipped by 0 bases and J by 5 bases; unmatched bases: 6. This CDR3 has 18 amino acids.

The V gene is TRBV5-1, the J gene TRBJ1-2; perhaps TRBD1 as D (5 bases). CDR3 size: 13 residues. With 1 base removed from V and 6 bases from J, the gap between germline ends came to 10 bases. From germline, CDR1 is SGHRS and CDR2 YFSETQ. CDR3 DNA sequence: TGCGCCAGCAGCTTGAGACAGACCGATGGCTACACCTTC. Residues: CASSLRQTDGYTF.

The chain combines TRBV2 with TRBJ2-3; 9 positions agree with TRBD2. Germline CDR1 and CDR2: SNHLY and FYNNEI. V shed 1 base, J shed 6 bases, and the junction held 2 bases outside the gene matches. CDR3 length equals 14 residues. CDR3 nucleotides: TGTGCCAGCAGTGAAGGCGGGGGGGTTGATACGCAGTATTTT. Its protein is CASSEGGGVDTQYF.

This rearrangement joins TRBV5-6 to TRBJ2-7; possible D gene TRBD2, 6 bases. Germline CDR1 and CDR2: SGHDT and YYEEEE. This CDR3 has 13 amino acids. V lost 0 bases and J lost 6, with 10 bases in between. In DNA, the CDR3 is TGTGCCAGCAGCTTGGGAGGAGGGCCCGAGCAGTACTTC. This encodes CASSLGGGPEQYF.

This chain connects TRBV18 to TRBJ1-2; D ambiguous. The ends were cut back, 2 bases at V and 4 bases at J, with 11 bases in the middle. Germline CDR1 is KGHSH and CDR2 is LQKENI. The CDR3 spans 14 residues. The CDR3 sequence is CASSPMGSGYGYTF. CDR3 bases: TGTGCCAGCTCACCAATGGGTAGCGGCTATGGCTACACCTTC.

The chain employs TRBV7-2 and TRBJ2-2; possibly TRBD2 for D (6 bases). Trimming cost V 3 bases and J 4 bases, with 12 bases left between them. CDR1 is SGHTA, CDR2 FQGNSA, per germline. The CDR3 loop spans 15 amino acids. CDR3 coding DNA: TGTGCCAGCAGCTTCAGGAGGGAGAGCACCGGGGAGCTGTTTTTT. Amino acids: CASSFRRESTGELFF.

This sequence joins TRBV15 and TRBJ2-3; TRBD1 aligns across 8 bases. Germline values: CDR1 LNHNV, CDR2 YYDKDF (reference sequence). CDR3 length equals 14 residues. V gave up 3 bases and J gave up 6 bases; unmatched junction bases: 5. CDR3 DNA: TGTGCCACCAGCAGTCTACAGGGGGTTGATACGCAGTATTTT. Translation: CATSSLQGVDTQYF.

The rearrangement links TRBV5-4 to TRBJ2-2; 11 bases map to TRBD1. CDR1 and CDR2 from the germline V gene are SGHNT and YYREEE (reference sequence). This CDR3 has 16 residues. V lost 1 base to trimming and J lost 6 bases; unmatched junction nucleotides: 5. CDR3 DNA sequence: TGTGCCAGCAGCTTGTGGACAGGGGGCTTATCCGGGGAGCTGTTTTTT. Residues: CASSLWTGGLSGELFF.

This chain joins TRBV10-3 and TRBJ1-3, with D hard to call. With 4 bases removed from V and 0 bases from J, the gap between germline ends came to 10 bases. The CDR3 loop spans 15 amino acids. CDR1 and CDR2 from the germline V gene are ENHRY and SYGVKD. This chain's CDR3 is CAISVEAFSGNTIYF. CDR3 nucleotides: TGTGCCATCAGTGTAGAGGCCTTCTCTGGAAACACCATATATTTT.

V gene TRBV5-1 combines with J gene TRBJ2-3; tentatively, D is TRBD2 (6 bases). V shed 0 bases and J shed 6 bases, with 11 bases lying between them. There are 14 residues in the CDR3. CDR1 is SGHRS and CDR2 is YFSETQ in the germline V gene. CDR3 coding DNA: TGCGCCAGCAGCTTGGGGACAAGCGGGGATACGCAGTATTTT. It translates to CASSLGTSGDTQYF.

CDR3: CASSLLAGVVEYNEQFF. DNA of the CDR3: TGTGCCAGCAGTTTGTTAGCTGGGGTGGTAGAGTACAATGAGCAGTTCTTC. The chain employs TRBV27 and TRBJ2-1; D is unclear. Germline lookup yields CDR1 MNHEY and CDR2 SMNVEV (reference sequence). The CDR3 has 17 residues. V was pared by 3 bases and J by 4 bases, with 19 bases between.

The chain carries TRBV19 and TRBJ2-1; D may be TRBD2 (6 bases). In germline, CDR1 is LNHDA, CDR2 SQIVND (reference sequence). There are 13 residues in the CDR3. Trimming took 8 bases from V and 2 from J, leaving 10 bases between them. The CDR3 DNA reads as TGTGCCAGTTCTAGCGACACCTACAATGAGCAGTTCTTC. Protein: CASSSDTYNEQFF.

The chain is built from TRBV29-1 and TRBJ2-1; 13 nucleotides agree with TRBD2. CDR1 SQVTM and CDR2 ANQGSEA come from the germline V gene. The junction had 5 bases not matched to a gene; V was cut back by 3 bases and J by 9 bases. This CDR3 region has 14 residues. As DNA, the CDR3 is TGCAGCGTTGACAGGACTAGCGGGAGCACTGAGCAGTTCTTC. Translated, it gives CSVDRTSGSTEQFF.

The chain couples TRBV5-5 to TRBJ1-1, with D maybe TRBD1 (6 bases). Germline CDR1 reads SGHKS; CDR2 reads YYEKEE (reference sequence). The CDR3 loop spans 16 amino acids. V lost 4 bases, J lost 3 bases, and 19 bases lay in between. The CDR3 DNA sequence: TGTGCCAGCAGCATCCTTCCGACAGGAATCCACACTGAAGCTTTCTTT. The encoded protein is CASSILPTGIHTEAFF.

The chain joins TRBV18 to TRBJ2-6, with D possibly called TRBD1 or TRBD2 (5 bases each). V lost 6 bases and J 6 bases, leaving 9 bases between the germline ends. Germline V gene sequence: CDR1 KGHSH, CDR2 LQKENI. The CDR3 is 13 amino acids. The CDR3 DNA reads TGTGCCAGCTCGGTGGGGGAGGCCAACGTCCTGACTTTC. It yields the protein CASSVGEANVLTF.

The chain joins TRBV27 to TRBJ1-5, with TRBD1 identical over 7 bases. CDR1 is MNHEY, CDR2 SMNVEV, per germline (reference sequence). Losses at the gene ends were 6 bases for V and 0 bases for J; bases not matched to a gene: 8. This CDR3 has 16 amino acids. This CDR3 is CASRAGGVNSNQPQHF. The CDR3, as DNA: TGTGCCAGCAGGGCAGGGGGGGTGAATAGCAATCAGCCCCAGCATTTT.